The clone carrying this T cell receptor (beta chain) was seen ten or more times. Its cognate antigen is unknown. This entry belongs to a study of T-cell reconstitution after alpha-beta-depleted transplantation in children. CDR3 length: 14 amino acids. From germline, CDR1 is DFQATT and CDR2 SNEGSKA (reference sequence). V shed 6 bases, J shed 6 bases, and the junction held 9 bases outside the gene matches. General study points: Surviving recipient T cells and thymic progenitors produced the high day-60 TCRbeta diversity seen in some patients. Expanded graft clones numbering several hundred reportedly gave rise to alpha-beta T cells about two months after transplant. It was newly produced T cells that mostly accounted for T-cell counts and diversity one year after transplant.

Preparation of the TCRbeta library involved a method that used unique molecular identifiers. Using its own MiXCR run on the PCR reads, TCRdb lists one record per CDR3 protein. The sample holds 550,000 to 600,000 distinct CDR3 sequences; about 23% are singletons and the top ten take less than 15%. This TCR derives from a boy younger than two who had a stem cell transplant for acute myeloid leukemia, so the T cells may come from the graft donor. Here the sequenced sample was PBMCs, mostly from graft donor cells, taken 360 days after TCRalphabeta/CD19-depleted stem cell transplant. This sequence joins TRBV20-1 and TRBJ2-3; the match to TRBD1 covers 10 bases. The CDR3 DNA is TGCAGTGCGCCCGACAGGGGGCCACGGGATACGCAGTATTTT. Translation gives CSAPDRGPRDTQYF.